The 15 T cell receptor beta chains below come from one sample, sequenced in a study of CD8+ T cells in alopecia areata. Reverse transcription of extracted RNA yielded cDNA, which provided the sequencing template. The repertoire was sequenced with immunoSEQ multiplex PCR; TCRdb's copy has only in-frame clones and lacks some. The table shows 15,000 to 20,000 clones, with around 66% occurring only once. Specimens obtained from alopecia areata patients comprised lesional scalp punch biopsies and peripheral blood. This sample comprised skin, obtained at week 0. These receptors were obtained from a human donor with alopecia areata.

This sequence joins TRBV7-2 and TRBJ2-5, with 9 bases identical to TRBD2. V lost 0 bases and J lost 6; bases outside the gene matches: 11. CDR1 and CDR2 (germline): SGHTA, FQGNSA. This CDR3 comprises 17 residues. CDR3 DNA sequence: TGTGCCAGCAGCTTAGCGTCTAGCGGGGTCCCAGGGAAGACCCAGTACTTC. Residues: CASSLASSGVPGKTQYF.

As DNA, the CDR3 is TGTGCCAGCAGCTTTAAGGGACGTGAGCAGTTCTTC. Translating gives CASSFKGREQFF. The chain has TRBV7-2 and TRBJ2-1, with D tentatively TRBD1 or TRBD2 (5 bases each). The CDR3 consists of 12 residues. Trimming left V 3 bases short and J 9 bases short, with 9 bases between. CDR1 and CDR2 (germline): SGHTA, FQGNSA.

This clone is medium-sized by share. In DNA, the CDR3 is TGCGCCAGCAGCCTTTCCGGACACGATAACTATGGCTACACCTTC. Its translation: CASSLSGHDNYGYTF. This rearrangement joins TRBV4-1 to TRBJ1-2; perhaps TRBD1 as D (5 bases). The V and J ends lost 4 bases and 1 base respectively, with 13 bases between them. The CDR3 is 15 amino acids. Germline CDR1 MGHRA, CDR2 YSYEKL.

The V and J genes are TRBV13 and TRBJ1-2; D may be TRBD1 (6 bases). The length of the CDR3 is 14 residues. CDR1 is PRHDT and CDR2 is FYEKMQ in the germline V gene (reference sequence). Trimming cost V 4 bases and J 4 bases, with 13 bases left between them. DNA for the CDR3: TGTGCCAGCAGCTCACAGGGCGAGATCTATGGCTACACCTTC. Translating it yields CASSSQGEIYGYTF. Based on the CDR3 plus reference TRBV13 and TRBJ1-2, the full variable domain is AAGVIQSPRHLIKEKRETATLKCYPIPRHDTVYWYQQGPGQDPQFLISFYEKMQSDKGSIPDRFSAQQFSDYHSELNMSSLELGDSALYFCASSSQGEIYGYTFGSGTRLTVV.

This chain connects TRBV19 to TRBJ1-5, with 9 bases identical to TRBD1. In germline, CDR1 is LNHDA, CDR2 SQIVND (reference sequence). V lost 2 bases, J lost 7 bases, and 6 bases stayed unmatched. The CDR3 totals 15 residues. The CDR3 here is CASSILTGGWQPQHF. In DNA, the CDR3 is TGTGCCAGTAGTATACTCACAGGGGGCTGGCAGCCCCAGCATTTT.

In this sample, this clone turned up once. The chain recombines TRBV5-1 with TRBJ1-1; 8 bases are shared with TRBD1. V was clipped by 3 bases and J by 1 base; unmatched bases: 5. CDR3 length: 15 amino acids. The germline gives CDR1 SGHRS, CDR2 YFSETQ. In DNA, the CDR3 is TGCGCCAGCAGCTCATCGGGACAGGCGAACACTGAAGCTTTCTTT. Protein: CASSSSGQANTEAFF.

The CDR3 DNA is TGTGCCAGCAGCCTCCCGGGGGGGGCGAGGTACGAGCAGTACTTC. This gives the protein CASSLPGGARYEQYF. The V call is TRBV14, the J call TRBJ2-7, with 8 bases fitting TRBD2. V dropped 4 bases and J dropped 4; count of bases not matched to a gene: 9. This CDR3 comprises 15 residues. Germline V gene lookup returns CDR1 SGHDN and CDR2 FVKESK.

The chain carries TRBV7-9 and TRBJ2-1; a weak D match, TRBD2 (6 bases). Germline CDR1 and CDR2: SEHNR and FQNEAQ (reference sequence). Trimming removed 4 bases from V and 4 bases from J, with 14 bases in between. The CDR3 has 15 amino acids. The chain's CDR3 is CASSSAQRVYNEQFF. The CDR3 nucleotides are TGTGCCAGCAGCTCCGCCCAGCGGGTTTACAATGAGCAGTTCTTC.

The chain recombines TRBV7-8 with TRBJ1-3; 10 nucleotides line up with TRBD1. CDR3 size: 16 residues. Germline CDR1 reads SGHVS; CDR2 reads FQNEAQ. The ends lost 6 bases at V and 0 bases at J; junction bases unmatched: 5. The CDR3 is CASRTGTGVSGNTIYF. The CDR3 region has the DNA TGTGCCAGCAGAACCGGGACAGGGGTCTCTGGAAACACCATATATTTT. Based on the CDR3 plus reference TRBV7-8 and TRBJ1-3, the full variable domain is GAGVSQSPRYKVAKRGQDVALRCDPISGHVSLFWYQQALGQGPEFLTYFQNEAQLDKSGLPSDRFFAERPEGSVSTLKIQRTQQEDSAVYLCASRTGTGVSGNTIYFGEGSWLTVV.

The CDR3 DNA reads as TGTGCCAGCAGCTTAGATGACGGTGAGCAGTTCTTC. The encoded protein is CASSLDDGEQFF. The J gene is TRBJ2-1, the V gene TRBV11-2; no definite D call. Germline lookup yields CDR1 SGHAT and CDR2 FQNNGV. The CDR3 is 12 amino acids. V lost 0 bases and J lost 9, with 6 bases in between. Variable domain in full (rest from reference TRBV11-2 and TRBJ2-1): EAGVAQSPRYKIIEKRQSVAFWCNPISGHATLYWYQQILGQGPKLLIQFQNNGVVDDSQLPKDRFSAERLKGVDSTLKIQPAKLEDSAVYLCASSLDDGEQFFGPGTRLTVL.

This sequence joins TRBV27 and TRBJ2-5; TRBD2 aligns across 15 bases. Per the germline V gene, CDR1 is MNHEY and CDR2 is SMNVEV (reference sequence). This CDR3 region has 16 residues. The V gene end was trimmed by 4 bases and the J gene end by 4 bases; junction bases not matched to a gene: 4. This chain's CDR3 is CASSSGLAGGRETQYF. The CDR3 nucleotides are TGTGCCAGCAGTTCGGGACTAGCGGGGGGAAGAGAGACCCAGTACTTC.

The CDR3 DNA reads TGTGCCAGCAGCTTACAGACAGGGAGGGACACTGAAGCTTTCTTT. Its protein is CASSLQTGRDTEAFF. The chain links TRBV7-2 to TRBJ1-1, with 7 bases matching TRBD1. The CDR3 is 15 amino acids. Germline lookup yields CDR1 SGHTA and CDR2 FQGNSA. V dropped 2 bases and J dropped 3; count of bases not matched to a gene: 6.

The chain links TRBV11-3 to TRBJ1-2, with TRBD1 as a possible D gene (6 bases). Germline CDR1 is SGHNT and CDR2 is YENEEA. Trimming pared 3 bases from V and 4 bases from J, leaving 9 bases between. The CDR3 runs to 13 residues. CDR3 loop: CASSFGGGYGYTF. The CDR3 DNA reads as TGTGCCAGCAGCTTCGGGGGCGGCTATGGCTACACCTTC.

The chain links TRBV2 to TRBJ1-2, with a tentative D call TRBD1 (5 bases). Trimming removed 4 bases at V and 4 bases at J, with 10 bases between. The germline V gene has CDR1 SNHLY and CDR2 FYNNEI. The CDR3 length is 13 residues. The CDR3: CASSVMGLYGYTF. CDR3 coding DNA: TGTGCCAGCAGTGTAATGGGACTCTATGGCTACACCTTC.

The rearrangement uses TRBV9 and TRBJ2-3; 7 nucleotides match TRBD1. The V segment lost 4 bases and the J segment 0 bases; nucleotides outside the gene matches: 5. The CDR3 runs 15 residues. The germline V gene has CDR1 SGDLS and CDR2 YYNGEE. In DNA, the CDR3 is TGTGCCAGCAGCTCTCTCAGGGGGAGCACAGATACGCAGTATTTT. Translated, it gives CASSSLRGSTDTQYF.